Here is one T cell receptor (beta chain) with its context. Antigen: not known. The CDR3 has 16 amino acids. CDR1 LNHDA and CDR2 SQIVND come from the germline V gene (reference sequence). V lost 5 bases and J lost 5; bases outside the gene matches: 10. 60 Vbeta and 13 Jbeta primers were used in PCR. The protocol was immunoSEQ multiplex PCR, while the TCRdb copy is restricted to in-frame clones and leaves out a portion. The sample has 150,000 to 200,000 clones, roughly four fifths seen once. This sample was taken from a study of cytomegalovirus exposure and HLA in healthy donors. Study-wide results and limits: Later on, a genetic analysis was performed. It linked a missense variant in DCLRE1C with V- and J-gene trimming of TCR beta.

This TCR derives from a woman aged 18-30 years in good health and CMV-seronegative. The chain carries TRBV19 and TRBJ1-5, with TRBD1 matching 9 bases. The sample taken for sequencing was PBMCs. The CDR3 protein is CASSATGTGSHQPQHF. CDR3 bases: TGTGCCAGTAGTGCGACCGGGACAGGGTCACATCAGCCCCAGCATTTT.